Listed below are T cell receptor beta chains from one sample, sequenced in a study of radiation and T cells in renal cell carcinoma. This table comes from immunoSEQ multiplex PCR, and its TCRdb copy is limited to in-frame clones, with some not included. This table holds 40,000 to 60,000 clones, about 80% found once. The sample was blood, taken from a patient whose treatment included radiotherapy and nephrectomy. These receptors were taken from a woman in her seventies with renal cell carcinoma. Both conserved end residues are part of each CDR3. A D gene is named only where the DNA matches it firmly. Clone size is given for some rows only: seen once, a few or many times, or a class if the clone is expanded.

>TRBV12-5|TRBJ2-5|-|-
CASGLGRWTSEETQYF
TGTGCTAGTGGTTTGGGCAGGTGGACCTCCGAAGAGACCCAGTACTTC
>TRBV5-1|TRBJ2-2|-|-
CASSWEGAALNTGELFF
TGCGCCAGCAGCTGGGAGGGGGCGGCCCTGAACACCGGGGAGCTGTTTTTT
>TRBV5-1|TRBJ2-6|-|TRBD1
CASSAAPTGYFSGANVLTF
TGCGCCAGCAGCGCCGCCCCGACAGGGTACTTCTCTGGGGCCAACGTCCTGACTTTC
>TRBV6-1|TRBJ2-7|once|-
CASSLDRTEIYEQYF
TGTGCCAGTTCATTAGATCGGACAGAGATCTACGAGCAGTACTTC
>TRBV7-2|TRBJ2-1|-|-
CASSSLLAPEQFF
TGTGCCAGCAGCTCCTTACTAGCTCCTGAGCAGTTCTTC
>TRBV2|TRBJ1-3|-|-
CASSVSFSGNTIYF
TGTGCCAGCAGTGTGAGCTTCTCTGGAAACACCATATATTTT
>TRBV6-6|TRBJ1-5|-|-
CASSYSLGVGNQPQHF
TGTGCCAGCAGTTACTCACTCGGGGTGGGCAATCAGCCCCAGCATTTT
>TRBV6-6|TRBJ2-1|-|-
CASTLNSNEQFF
TGTGCCAGCACACTAAACAGCAATGAGCAGTTCTTC
>TRBV7-2|TRBJ2-1|-|-
CASSLVVGISYNEQFF
TGTGCCAGCAGCTTAGTGGTCGGGATTTCCTACAATGAGCAGTTCTTC
>TRBV7-8|TRBJ2-7|-|-
CASSLASRLRDEQYF
TGTGCCAGCAGCTTAGCGAGTCGGCTGCGGGACGAGCAGTACTTC
>TRBV2|TRBJ1-5|-|-
CASRNEGFGNQPQHF
TGTGCCAGCCGAAACGAGGGGTTCGGTAATCAGCCCCAGCATTTT
>TRBV6-5|TRBJ1-4|-|-
CASKGGTGGEKLFF
TGTGCCAGCAAGGGGGGCACGGGTGGTGAAAAACTGTTTTTT
>TRBV19|TRBJ2-1|once|TRBD2
CASRGGLASNEQFF
TGTGCCAGTAGAGGGGGACTAGCGAGCAATGAGCAGTTCTTC
>TRBV5-6|TRBJ2-3|once|-
CASSLGADTQYF
TGTGCCAGCAGCTTGGGTGCAGATACGCAGTATTTT
>TRBV7-8|TRBJ2-6|-|TRBD1
CASGLQGALGANVLTF
TGTGCCAGCGGGTTACAGGGGGCGCTTGGGGCCAACGTCCTGACTTTC
>TRBV25-1|TRBJ1-4|once|-
CASSEPANEKLFF
TGTGCCAGCAGCGAGCCAGCGAATGAAAAACTGTTTTTT
>TRBV7-6|TRBJ2-2|-|-
CASSPDYTGELFF
TGTGCCAGCAGCCCGGACTACACCGGGGAGCTGTTTTTT
>TRBV4-2|TRBJ2-3|-|TRBD2
CASSQERGSGGPDTQYF
TGTGCCAGCAGCCAAGAGCGGGGTAGCGGGGGGCCAGATACGCAGTATTTT
>TRBV5-1|TRBJ2-1|-|-
CASSPEQAEFTPYNEQFF
TGCGCCAGCAGCCCCGAACAGGCCGAGTTTACCCCCTACAATGAGCAGTTCTTC
>TRBV19|TRBJ2-6|-|-
CASTYSGANVLTF
TGTGCCAGTACCTACTCTGGGGCCAACGTCCTGACTTTC
>TRBV10-2|TRBJ1-4|-|TRBD1
CASSDPQGAEKLFF
TGCGCCAGCAGTGACCCACAGGGGGCCGAGAAACTGTTTTTT
>TRBV7-6|TRBJ2-2|-|TRBD1
CASSPADRVSGELFF
TGTGCCAGCAGCCCCGCCGACAGGGTTTCAGGGGAGCTGTTTTTT
>TRBV30|TRBJ2-7|-|TRBD1
CAWSEGTASYEQYF
TGTGCCTGGAGTGAAGGGACAGCCTCCTACGAGCAGTACTTC
>TRBV10-3|TRBJ1-3|-|-
CAISDTTLRVGTIYF
TGTGCCATCAGTGATACTACCCTACGGGTCGGCACCATATATTTT
>TRBV2|TRBJ2-3|-|-
CASRGDNTDTQYF
TGTGCCAGCAGGGGGGACAACACAGATACGCAGTATTTT
>TRBV21-1|TRBJ2-7|-|-
CASSRSGQYF
TGTGCCAGCAGCAGATCAGGCCAGTACTTC